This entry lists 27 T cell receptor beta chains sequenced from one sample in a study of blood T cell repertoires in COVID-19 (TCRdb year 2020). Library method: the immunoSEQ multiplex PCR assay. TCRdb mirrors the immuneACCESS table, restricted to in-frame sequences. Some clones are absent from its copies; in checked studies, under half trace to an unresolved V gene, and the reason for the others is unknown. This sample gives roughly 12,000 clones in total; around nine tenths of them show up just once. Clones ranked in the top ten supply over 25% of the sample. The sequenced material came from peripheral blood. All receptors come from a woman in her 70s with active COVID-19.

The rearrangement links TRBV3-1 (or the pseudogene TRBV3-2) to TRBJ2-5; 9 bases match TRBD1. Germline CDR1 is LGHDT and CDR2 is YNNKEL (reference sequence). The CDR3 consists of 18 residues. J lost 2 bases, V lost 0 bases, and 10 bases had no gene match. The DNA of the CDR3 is TGTGCCAGCAGCCAAGATGGACGACAGGGGGACAAGCAAGAGACCCAGTACTTC. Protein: CASSQDGRQGDKQETQYF.

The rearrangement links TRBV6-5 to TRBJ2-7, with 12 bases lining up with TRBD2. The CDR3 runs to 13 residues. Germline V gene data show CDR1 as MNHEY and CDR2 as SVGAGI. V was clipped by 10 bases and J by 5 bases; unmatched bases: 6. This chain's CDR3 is CATSLAGGNEQYF. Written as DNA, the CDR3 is TGTGCCACTAGCCTAGCGGGAGGGAACGAGCAGTACTTC.

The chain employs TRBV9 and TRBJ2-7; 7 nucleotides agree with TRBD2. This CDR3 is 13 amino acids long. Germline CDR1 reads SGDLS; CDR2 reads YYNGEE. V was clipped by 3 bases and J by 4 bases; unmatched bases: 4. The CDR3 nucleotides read TGTGCCAGCAGCGCACCTAGCGGTTACGAGCAGTACTTC. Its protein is CASSAPSGYEQYF.

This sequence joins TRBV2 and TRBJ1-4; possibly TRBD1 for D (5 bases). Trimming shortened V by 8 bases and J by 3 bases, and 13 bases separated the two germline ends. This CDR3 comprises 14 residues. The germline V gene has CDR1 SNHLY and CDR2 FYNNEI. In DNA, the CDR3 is TGTGCCAGCCGCATGGGGCAGGCTAATGAAAAACTGTTTTTT. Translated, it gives CASRMGQANEKLFF. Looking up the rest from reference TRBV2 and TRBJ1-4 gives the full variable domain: EPEVTQTPSHQVTQMGQEVILRCVPISNHLYFYWYRQILGQKVEFLVSFYNNEISEKSEIFDDQFSVERPDGSNFTLKIRSTKLEDSAMYFCASRMGQANEKLFFGSGTQLSVL.

The CDR3 here is CASSVVPSGRSYEQFF. The DNA for the CDR3 is TGTGCCAGCAGCGTAGTGCCTAGCGGGAGGTCGTATGAGCAGTTCTTC. J is TRBJ2-1 and V is TRBV9; TRBD2 agrees at 11 bases. The CDR3 is 16 amino acids. The germline CDR1 and CDR2 sequences are SGDLS and YYNGEE. Trimming at V came to 0 bases and at J to 8 bases, leaving 7 bases not matched to a gene.

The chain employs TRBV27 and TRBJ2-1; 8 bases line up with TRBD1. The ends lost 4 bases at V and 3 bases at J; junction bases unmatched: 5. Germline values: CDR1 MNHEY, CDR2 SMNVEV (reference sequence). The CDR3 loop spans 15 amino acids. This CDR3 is CASSSAGTGYNEQFF. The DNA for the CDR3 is TGTGCCAGCAGTTCAGCCGGGACAGGCTACAATGAGCAGTTCTTC.

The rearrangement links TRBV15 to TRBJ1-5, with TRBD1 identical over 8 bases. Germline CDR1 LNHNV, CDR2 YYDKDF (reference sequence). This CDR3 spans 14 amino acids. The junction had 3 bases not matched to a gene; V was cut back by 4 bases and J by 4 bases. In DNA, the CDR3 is TGTGCCACCAGCACCGGGACAGGTAATCAGCCCCAGCATTTT. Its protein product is CATSTGTGNQPQHF.

The CDR3 sequence is CASSQDLAGGGAQYF. CDR3 sequence (DNA): TGTGCCAGCAGCCAAGATCTGGCGGGAGGGGGGGCCCAGTACTTC. The chain carries TRBV4-2 and TRBJ2-5, with 9 bases lining up with TRBD2. This CDR3 is 15 amino acids long. V was clipped by 0 bases and J by 9 bases; unmatched bases: 8. Germline V gene sequence: CDR1 LGHNA, CDR2 YNFKEQ.

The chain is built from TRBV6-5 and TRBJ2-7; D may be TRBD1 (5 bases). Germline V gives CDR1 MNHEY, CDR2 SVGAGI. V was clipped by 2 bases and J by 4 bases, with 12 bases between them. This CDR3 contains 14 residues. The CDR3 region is CASSYRYRGYEQYF. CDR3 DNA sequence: TGTGCCAGCAGTTACCGCTATAGGGGTTACGAGCAGTACTTC.

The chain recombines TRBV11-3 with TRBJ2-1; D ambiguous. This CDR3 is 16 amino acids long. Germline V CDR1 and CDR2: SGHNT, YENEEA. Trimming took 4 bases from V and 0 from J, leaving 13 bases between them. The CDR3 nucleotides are TGTGCCAGCAGCTATCGAACTACGAGCTCCTACAATGAGCAGTTCTTC. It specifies CASSYRTTSSYNEQFF.

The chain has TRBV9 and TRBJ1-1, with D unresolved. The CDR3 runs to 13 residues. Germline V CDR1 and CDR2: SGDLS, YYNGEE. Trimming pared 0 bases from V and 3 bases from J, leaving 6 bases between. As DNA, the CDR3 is TGTGCCAGCAGCGTAGACGCGTACACTGAAGCTTTCTTT. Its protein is CASSVDAYTEAFF.

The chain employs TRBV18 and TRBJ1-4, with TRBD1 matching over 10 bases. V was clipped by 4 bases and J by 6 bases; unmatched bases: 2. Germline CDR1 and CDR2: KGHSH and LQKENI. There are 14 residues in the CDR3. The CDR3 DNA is TGTGCCAGCTCACGGGACAGGGGAGATGAAAAACTGTTTTTT. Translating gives CASSRDRGDEKLFF.

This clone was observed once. This CDR3 reads CASSIGTVLNYGYTF. Written as DNA, the CDR3 is TGTGCCAGTAGTATTGGGACAGTACTTAACTATGGCTACACCTTC. This chain uses TRBV19 with TRBJ1-2; 7 bases agree with TRBD1. Per germline, CDR1 LNHDA and CDR2 SQIVND (reference sequence). The CDR3 is 15 amino acids. J lost 1 base, V lost 3 bases, and 5 bases had no gene match.

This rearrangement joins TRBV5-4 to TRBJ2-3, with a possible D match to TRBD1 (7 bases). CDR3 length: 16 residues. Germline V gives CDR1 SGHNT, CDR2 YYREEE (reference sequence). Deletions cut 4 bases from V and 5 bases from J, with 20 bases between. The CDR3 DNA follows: TGTGCCAGCAGCACACCCAGGGGGGAGTACGGAGATACGCAGTATTTT. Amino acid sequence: CASSTPRGEYGDTQYF. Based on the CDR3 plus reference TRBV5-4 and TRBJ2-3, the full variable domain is ETGVTQSPTHLIKTRGQQVTLRCSSQSGHNTVSWYQQALGQGPQFIFQYYREEENGRGNFPPRFSGLQFPNYSSELNVNALELDDSALYLCASSTPRGEYGDTQYFGPGTRLTVL.

The chain's CDR3 is CASSLQGGYEQYF. In DNA, the CDR3 is TGTGCCAGTAGCCTGCAGGGAGGCTACGAGCAGTACTTC. This chain uses TRBV19 with TRBJ2-7; D is possibly TRBD2 (6 bases). Germline loops: CDR1 LNHDA, CDR2 SQIVND (reference sequence). The V end lost 6 bases, the J end lost 3 bases, and 12 bases lay between the germline ends. The CDR3 is 13 amino acids.

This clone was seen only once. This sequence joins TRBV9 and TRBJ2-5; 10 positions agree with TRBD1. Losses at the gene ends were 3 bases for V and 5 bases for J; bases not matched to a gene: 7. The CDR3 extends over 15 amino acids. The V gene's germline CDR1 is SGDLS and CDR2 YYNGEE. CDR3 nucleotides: TGTGCCAGCAGCGGGGGGACAGGGGCTAGGGAGACCCAGTACTTC. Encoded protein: CASSGGTGARETQYF.

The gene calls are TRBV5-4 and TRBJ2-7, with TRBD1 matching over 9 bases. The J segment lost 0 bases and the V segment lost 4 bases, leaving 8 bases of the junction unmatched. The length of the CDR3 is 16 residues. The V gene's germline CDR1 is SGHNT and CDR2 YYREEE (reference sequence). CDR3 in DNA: TGTGCCAGCAGCCCCTACGGGACAGGGAGCTCCTACGAGCAGTACTTC. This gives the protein CASSPYGTGSSYEQYF.

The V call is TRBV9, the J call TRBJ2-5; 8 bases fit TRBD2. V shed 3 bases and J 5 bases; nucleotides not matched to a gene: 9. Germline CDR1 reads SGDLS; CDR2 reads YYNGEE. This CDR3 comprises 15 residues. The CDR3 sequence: CASSGGLGARETQYF. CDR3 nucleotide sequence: TGTGCCAGCAGCGGGGGACTAGGGGCCCGGGAGACCCAGTACTTC.

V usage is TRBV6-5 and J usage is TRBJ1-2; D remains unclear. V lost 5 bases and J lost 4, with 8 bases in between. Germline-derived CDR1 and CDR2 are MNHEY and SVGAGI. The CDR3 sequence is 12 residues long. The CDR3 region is CASSPDTYGYTF. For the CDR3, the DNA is TGTGCCAGCAGTCCTGACACCTATGGCTACACCTTC.

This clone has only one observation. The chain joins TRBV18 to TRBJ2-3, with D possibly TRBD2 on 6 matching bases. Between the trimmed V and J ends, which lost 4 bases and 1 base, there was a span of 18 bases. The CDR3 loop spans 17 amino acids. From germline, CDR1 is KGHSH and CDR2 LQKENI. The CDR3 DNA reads TGTGCCAGCTCACGAGAAATAGCGGTTGAGGGCACAGATACGCAGTATTTT. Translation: CASSREIAVEGTDTQYF.

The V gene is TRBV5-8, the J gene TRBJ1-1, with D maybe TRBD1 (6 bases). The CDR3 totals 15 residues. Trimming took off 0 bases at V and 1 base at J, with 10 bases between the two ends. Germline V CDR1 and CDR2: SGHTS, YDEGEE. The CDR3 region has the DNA TGTGCCAGCAGCTTGGTAGGGGGTGCGAACACTGAAGCTTTCTTT. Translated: CASSLVGGANTEAFF.

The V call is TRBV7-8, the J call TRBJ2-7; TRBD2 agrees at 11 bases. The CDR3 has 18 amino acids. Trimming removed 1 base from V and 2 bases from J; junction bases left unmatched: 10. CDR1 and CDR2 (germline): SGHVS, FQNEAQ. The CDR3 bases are TGTGCCAGCAGCTTAGGGACTAGCGGGCCCATAACTACCTACGAGCAGTACTTC. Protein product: CASSLGTSGPITTYEQYF. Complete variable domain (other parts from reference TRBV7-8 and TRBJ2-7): GAGVSQSPRYKVAKRGQDVALRCDPISGHVSLFWYQQALGQGPEFLTYFQNEAQLDKSGLPSDRFFAERPEGSVSTLKIQRTQQEDSAVYLCASSLGTSGPITTYEQYFGPGTRLTVT.

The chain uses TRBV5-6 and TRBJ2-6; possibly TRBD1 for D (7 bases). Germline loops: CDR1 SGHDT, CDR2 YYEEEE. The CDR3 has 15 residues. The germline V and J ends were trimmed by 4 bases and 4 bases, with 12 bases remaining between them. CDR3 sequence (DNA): TGTGCCAGCAGCCCCAGGGGGGCCGGGGCCAACGTCCTGACTTTC. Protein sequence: CASSPRGAGANVLTF.

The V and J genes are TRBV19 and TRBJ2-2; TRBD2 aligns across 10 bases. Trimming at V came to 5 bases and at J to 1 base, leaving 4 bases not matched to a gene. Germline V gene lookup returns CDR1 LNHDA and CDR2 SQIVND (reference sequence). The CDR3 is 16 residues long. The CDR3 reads CASSVIAGGNTGELFF. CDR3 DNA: TGTGCCAGTAGTGTCATAGCGGGAGGGAACACCGGGGAGCTGTTTTTT.

CDR3 amino acids: CASSGRGLGTGELFF. The CDR3 nucleotides are TGTGCCAGCAGCGGCAGGGGGCTCGGCACCGGGGAGCTGTTTTTT. The V and J genes are TRBV7-9 and TRBJ2-2, with 8 bases that match TRBD1. CDR1 SEHNR and CDR2 FQNEAQ come from the germline V gene (reference sequence). The trim removed 5 bases at V and 4 bases at J, leaving 6 bases unmatched. The CDR3 sequence is 15 residues long.

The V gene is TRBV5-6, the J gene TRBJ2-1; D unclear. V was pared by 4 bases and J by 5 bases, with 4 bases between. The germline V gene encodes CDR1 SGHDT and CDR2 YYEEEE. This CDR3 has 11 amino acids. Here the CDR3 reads CASSRDNEQFF. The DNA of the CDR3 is TGTGCCAGCAGCCGAGACAATGAGCAGTTCTTC.

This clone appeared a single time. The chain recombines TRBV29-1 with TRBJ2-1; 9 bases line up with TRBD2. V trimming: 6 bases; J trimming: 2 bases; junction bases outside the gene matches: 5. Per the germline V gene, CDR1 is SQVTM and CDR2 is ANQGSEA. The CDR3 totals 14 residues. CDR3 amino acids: CSVGAGGTYNEQFF. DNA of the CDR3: TGCAGCGTGGGGGCGGGAGGGACCTACAATGAGCAGTTCTTC.